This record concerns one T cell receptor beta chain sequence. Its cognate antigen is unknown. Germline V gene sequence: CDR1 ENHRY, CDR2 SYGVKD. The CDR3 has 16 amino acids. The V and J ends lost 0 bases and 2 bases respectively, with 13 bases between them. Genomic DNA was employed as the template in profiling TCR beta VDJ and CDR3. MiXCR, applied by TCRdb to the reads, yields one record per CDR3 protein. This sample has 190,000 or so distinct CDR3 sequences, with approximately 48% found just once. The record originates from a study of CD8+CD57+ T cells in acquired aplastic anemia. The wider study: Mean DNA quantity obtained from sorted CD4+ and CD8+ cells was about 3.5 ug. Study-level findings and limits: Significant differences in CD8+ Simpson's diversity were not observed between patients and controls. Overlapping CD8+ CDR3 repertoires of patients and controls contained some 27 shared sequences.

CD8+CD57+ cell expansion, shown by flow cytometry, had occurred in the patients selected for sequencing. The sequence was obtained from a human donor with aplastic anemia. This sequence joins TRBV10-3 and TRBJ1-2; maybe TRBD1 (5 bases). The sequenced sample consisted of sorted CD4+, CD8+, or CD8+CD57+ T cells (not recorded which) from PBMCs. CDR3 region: CAISESTGGANYGYTF. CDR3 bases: TGTGCCATCAGTGAGTCTACGGGGGGAGCGAACTATGGCTACACCTTC.